This TCR beta chain was recovered during a study of beta chain features in type 1 diabetes. Study-level findings and limits: Patients' naive, central memory and Treg TCRB repertoires seemed closer to one another than those of healthy donors. For type 1 diabetes patients, VDJ junctions showed fewer insertions and more deletions. Sequencing of cDNA might inflate the share of cells that strongly express TCR. Significant though moderate, a shortening of TCRB CDR3s appeared in all four CD4+ subsets of Type 1 diabetes patients. Patients and controls would share equally any PCR tilt toward shorter templates.

Details on this clone: Its antigen remains unidentified. The sample contains more than one DNA sequence encoding this CDR3.

CDR1 is SGHRS, CDR2 YFSETQ, per germline. This CDR3 has 13 amino acids. With 0 bases removed from V and 1 base from J, the gap between germline ends came to 4 bases. As every portion of the isolated RNA was reverse transcribed, the sequencing read expressed TCRB transcripts. Generated by immunoSEQ multiplex PCR, the TCRdb table keeps only in-frame clones and is missing some. The sample holds roughly 300,000 clones, roughly an eighth seen once. The chain uses TRBV5-1 and TRBJ1-1; D call uncertain. The sample was naive CD4+ T cells from blood. This TCR came from a man aged 25 to 40 with type 1 diabetes. CDR3 coding DNA: TGCGCCAGCAGCTTGGAAGCGAACACTGAAGCTTTCTTT. This translates into CASSLEANTEAFF.